Listed below are T cell receptor beta chains from one sample, sequenced in a study of blood T cells in healthy people across ages. TCRdb used MiXCR to reprocess the 5' RACE reads, holding one entry per CDR3 protein. The sample shows some 1,500,000 distinct CDR3 sequences, under 55% of them seen only once. Sequenced input: blood. Every receptor here comes from a woman between 18 and 29 years old in good health. Each CDR3 is given with its conserved first and last residue. Fields, in order: clone size, V gene, D gene, CDR3 length, J gene, CDR3 protein, CDR3 DNA. A D gene is named only where the DNA matches it firmly. The size of a clone is reported for some rows only, either as once, few or many, or as a class for expanded clones.

clone size: once; V gene: TRBV7-2; D gene: .; CDR3 length: 14; J gene: TRBJ2-7; CDR3 protein: CASNFAGTNLEQYF; CDR3 DNA: TGTGCCAGCAACTTTGCTGGGACCAACCTCGAGCAGTACTTC
clone size: .; V gene: TRBV20-1; D gene: TRBD1; CDR3 length: 16; J gene: TRBJ2-3; CDR3 protein: CSAKRTGIRSTDTQYF; CDR3 DNA: TGCAGTGCTAAGAGGACAGGTATTCGGAGCACAGATACGCAGTATTTT
clone size: .; V gene: TRBV11-1; D gene: .; CDR3 length: 11; J gene: TRBJ1-1; CDR3 protein: CASSPGCEAFF; CDR3 DNA: TGTGCCAGCAGCCCGGGGTGTGAAGCTTTCTTT
clone size: few; V gene: TRBV5-1; D gene: .; CDR3 length: 15; J gene: TRBJ2-7; CDR3 protein: CASSLDSKTGLEQYF; CDR3 DNA: TGCGCCAGCAGCTTGGACTCTAAGACAGGCCTCGAGCAGTACTTC
clone size: few; V gene: TRBV6-1; D gene: .; CDR3 length: 15; J gene: TRBJ2-3; CDR3 protein: CASSERRGPADTQYF; CDR3 DNA: TGTGCCAGCAGTGAACGTCGGGGACCGGCAGATACGCAGTATTTT
clone size: .; V gene: TRBV14; D gene: TRBD2; CDR3 length: 16; J gene: TRBJ2-1; CDR3 protein: CASSPGLAAYQETQFF; CDR3 DNA: TGTGCCAGCAGCCCTGGACTAGCGGCGTACCAAGAGACCCAGTTCTTC
clone size: .; V gene: TRBV12-3/TRBV12-4; D gene: .; CDR3 length: 15; J gene: TRBJ2-2; CDR3 protein: CASTLLGGQGGELFF; CDR3 DNA: TGTGCCAGCACCCTCCTCGGGGGGCAGGGCGGGGAGCTGTTTTTT
clone size: once; V gene: TRBV11-3; D gene: .; CDR3 length: 13; J gene: TRBJ2-1; CDR3 protein: CASSAIRYNEQFF; CDR3 DNA: TGTGCCAGCAGCGCAATAAGGTACAATGAGCAGTTCTTC
clone size: .; V gene: TRBV25-1; D gene: .; CDR3 length: 14; J gene: TRBJ2-3; CDR3 protein: CASSATGTPDTQYF; CDR3 DNA: TGTGCCAGCAGTGCAACTGGGACCCCCGATACGCAGTATTTT
clone size: .; V gene: TRBV5-1; D gene: .; CDR3 length: 13; J gene: TRBJ2-5; CDR3 protein: CASSLKVEETQYF; CDR3 DNA: TGCGCCAGCAGCTTGAAGGTTGAAGAGACCCAGTACTTC
clone size: .; V gene: TRBV4-2; D gene: TRBD2; CDR3 length: 17; J gene: TRBJ2-7; CDR3 protein: CASSQEPRTSGGYEQYF; CDR3 DNA: TGTGCCAGCAGCCAAGAGCCCCGTACTAGCGGGGGATACGAGCAGTACTTC
clone size: .; V gene: TRBV3-1; D gene: .; CDR3 length: 16; J gene: TRBJ2-1; CDR3 protein: CASSHQGLAERNELFF; CDR3 DNA: TGTGCCAGCAGCCACCAGGGGCTAGCGGAAAGAAATGAGCTGTTCTTC
clone size: .; V gene: TRBV5-4; D gene: .; CDR3 length: 13; J gene: TRBJ2-7; CDR3 protein: CASSLYRAGEQYF; CDR3 DNA: TGTGCCAGCAGCTTGTACCGGGCCGGGGAGCAGTACTTC
clone size: .; V gene: TRBV6-5; D gene: TRBD2; CDR3 length: 17; J gene: TRBJ2-2; CDR3 protein: CASSYPGLAGGTGELFF; CDR3 DNA: TGTGCCAGCAGTTACCCGGGGCTAGCGGGGGGCACCGGGGAGCTGTTTTTT
clone size: few; V gene: TRBV9; D gene: TRBD1; CDR3 length: 18; J gene: TRBJ2-5; CDR3 protein: CASSVDIEETGGIETQYF; CDR3 DNA: TGTGCCAGCAGCGTCGACATAGAAGAGACAGGGGGGATAGAGACCCAGTACTTC
clone size: .; V gene: TRBV9; D gene: TRBD2; CDR3 length: 13; J gene: TRBJ2-3; CDR3 protein: CASGAGVSDTQYF; CDR3 DNA: TGTGCCAGTGGGGCGGGAGTCTCAGATACGCAGTATTTT
clone size: once; V gene: TRBV27; D gene: .; CDR3 length: 16; J gene: TRBJ2-1; CDR3 protein: CASSSSALAQYNEQFF; CDR3 DNA: TGTGCCAGCAGTTCCTCGGCGTTAGCGCAATACAATGAGCAGTTCTTC
clone size: few; V gene: TRBV12-3/TRBV12-4; D gene: .; CDR3 length: 14; J gene: TRBJ1-5; CDR3 protein: CASSWSHSNQPQHF; CDR3 DNA: TGTGCCAGCAGTTGGTCACATAGCAATCAGCCCCAGCATTTT
clone size: .; V gene: TRBV7-2; D gene: .; CDR3 length: 17; J gene: TRBJ1-5; CDR3 protein: CASSLVGGAPSNRPQHF; CDR3 DNA: TGTGCCAGCAGCTTAGTTGGGGGGGCACCGAGCAATCGGCCCCAGCATTTT
clone size: .; V gene: TRBV7-2; D gene: .; CDR3 length: 16; J gene: TRBJ1-1; CDR3 protein: CAGSLVLRYPDTEAFF; CDR3 DNA: TGTGCCGGCAGCTTAGTTCTTCGTTATCCGGACACTGAAGCTTTCTTT
clone size: many; V gene: TRBV9; D gene: .; CDR3 length: 15; J gene: TRBJ2-1; CDR3 protein: CASSPRDRSYNEQFF; CDR3 DNA: TGTGCCAGCAGCCCGCGTGATAGGTCCTACAATGAGCAGTTCTTC
clone size: few; V gene: TRBV29-1; D gene: TRBD2; CDR3 length: 15; J gene: TRBJ2-1; CDR3 protein: CSGGGRLAVYNEQFF; CDR3 DNA: TGCAGCGGAGGGGGTAGACTAGCGGTTTACAATGAGCAGTTCTTC
clone size: .; V gene: TRBV29-1; D gene: .; CDR3 length: 13; J gene: TRBJ2-2; CDR3 protein: CSTGTGRTGELFF; CDR3 DNA: TGCAGCACCGGGACGGGCCGCACCGGGGAGCTGTTTTTT
clone size: .; V gene: TRBV10-3; D gene: .; CDR3 length: 16; J gene: TRBJ2-7; CDR3 protein: CAIRDDPSGQHYEQYF; CDR3 DNA: TGTGCCATCAGGGACGACCCCAGTGGGCAGCACTACGAGCAGTACTTC
clone size: many; V gene: TRBV18; D gene: .; CDR3 length: 13; J gene: TRBJ2-3; CDR3 protein: CASSPRGRETQYF; CDR3 DNA: TGTGCCAGCAGCCCTAGAGGCCGGGAAACGCAGTATTTT
clone size: few; V gene: TRBV3-1; D gene: .; CDR3 length: 14; J gene: TRBJ1-2; CDR3 protein: CASSQDLGIRGYTF; CDR3 DNA: TGTGCCAGCAGCCAAGATTTGGGGATTCGAGGCTACACCTTC
clone size: .; V gene: TRBV18; D gene: .; CDR3 length: 14; J gene: TRBJ2-3; CDR3 protein: CASSSASGTDTQYF; CDR3 DNA: TGTGCCAGCTCATCGGCGAGCGGCACAGATACGCAGTATTTT
clone size: few; V gene: TRBV7-9; D gene: .; CDR3 length: 14; J gene: TRBJ2-7; CDR3 protein: CASSTTDRIHEQYF; CDR3 DNA: TGTGCCAGCAGCACCACGGACAGAATCCACGAGCAGTACTTC
clone size: .; V gene: TRBV7-9; D gene: .; CDR3 length: 17; J gene: TRBJ2-3; CDR3 protein: CASSPGGWLKDTDTQYF; CDR3 DNA: TGTGCCAGCAGCCCGGGGGGCTGGTTAAAAGACACAGATACGCAGTATTTT
clone size: .; V gene: TRBV5-1; D gene: .; CDR3 length: 15; J gene: TRBJ2-7; CDR3 protein: CASSLGPAYTYEQYF; CDR3 DNA: TGCGCCAGCAGCTTGGGGCCAGCCTACACCTACGAGCAGTACTTC
clone size: .; V gene: TRBV12-3/TRBV12-4; D gene: TRBD2; CDR3 length: 16; J gene: TRBJ2-1; CDR3 protein: CASSHPLAGAYNEQFF; CDR3 DNA: TGTGCCAGCAGTCACCCACTAGCGGGGGCCTACAATGAGCAGTTCTTC
clone size: .; V gene: TRBV5-1; D gene: .; CDR3 length: 15; J gene: TRBJ1-2; CDR3 protein: CASSLETGPNYGYTF; CDR3 DNA: TGCGCCAGCAGCTTGGAAACGGGGCCCAACTATGGCTACACCTTC
clone size: .; V gene: TRBV20-1; D gene: .; CDR3 length: 18; J gene: TRBJ2-7; CDR3 protein: CSARVIGTLPLKPYEQYF; CDR3 DNA: TGCAGTGCTAGAGTCATTGGTACGCTCCCCCTAAAGCCCTACGAGCAGTACTTC
clone size: .; V gene: TRBV12-3/TRBV12-4; D gene: TRBD2; CDR3 length: 16; J gene: TRBJ2-3; CDR3 protein: CASGDKRGVRADTQYF; CDR3 DNA: TGTGCCAGCGGTGACAAACGGGGGGTGAGAGCAGATACGCAGTATTTT
clone size: .; V gene: TRBV20-1; D gene: .; CDR3 length: 14; J gene: TRBJ1-1; CDR3 protein: CSAAPKGMNTEAFF; CDR3 DNA: TGCAGTGCCGCGCCCAAGGGCATGAACACTGAAGCTTTCTTT
clone size: once; V gene: TRBV12-3/TRBV12-4; D gene: .; CDR3 length: 12; J gene: TRBJ2-5; CDR3 protein: CASTLGGREQYF; CDR3 DNA: TGTGCCAGCACCTTGGGGGGGCGGGAGCAGTACTTC
clone size: few; V gene: TRBV7-9; D gene: .; CDR3 length: 14; J gene: TRBJ1-1; CDR3 protein: CASSFLLVATEAFF; CDR3 DNA: TGTGCCAGCAGCTTCCTGCTTGTGGCCACTGAAGCTTTCTTT